Given below is one T cell receptor (beta chain) in context. Its antigen is still unknown. A read error may account for a junction end that differs from germline. The sample belongs to a study of blood T cells in healthy people across ages. Overall study findings and caveats: Fewer expanded clones and more diversity marked long-lived versus aged donors.

Healthy Caucasian individuals from Russia aged about 6 to 90 served as donors. Collection of ten milliliters of peripheral blood was performed for each donor. A minimum of 5 micrograms of total RNA was extracted per sample. Combining a sample-barcoded 5' primer with a J-beta primer mix, a second PCR ran for roughly 7 to 12 cycles. One entry per CDR3 protein, called by TCRdb with MiXCR from the 5' RACE reads. This sample has approximately 700,000 distinct CDR3 sequences, with 32% found just once. The CDR3 totals 13 residues. Per germline, CDR1 SGHTA and CDR2 FQGTGA. The sequenced material came from blood. The origin of this receptor is a woman of 80 years or more in good health. This chain connects TRBV7-3 to TRBJ2-1, with TRBD2 identical over 7 bases. In nucleotides, the CDR3 is TGTGCCAGCAGCAACGGGGGGAGGGATGAGAAGTTCTTC. As protein: CASSNGGRDEKFF.